A single sample is the source of the 29 T cell receptor beta chains below, sequenced in a study of identical twins (dated by TCRdb to between 2015 and 2016). Library prep was done by 5' RACE. Sequencing was performed on an Illumina HiSeq 2000. In-frame beta chains were kept once TCRdb had trimmed the public reads at Q25 with fastp and called clones with MiXCR. Entries are consolidated by CDR3 protein sequence, retaining the most common genes and DNA. This sample holds a few hundred thousand distinct CDR3 sequences; about 24% were observed only once. The ten largest clones take up about 2.7% of the sample. The same data also contributed to another study, on T cells expressing NK-cell markers.

Sequenced sample: CD4+ T cells sorted from blood. The receptor set was obtained from a woman aged 18-29 years in good health.

DNA of the CDR3: TGTGCCAGCAGGACCGAGCGGGCCTCCTACAATGAGCAGTTCTTC. Encoded protein: CASRTERASYNEQFF. The rearrangement links TRBV12-3 or TRBV12-4 to TRBJ2-1; tentative D call: TRBD2 (6 bases). V was pared by 6 bases and J by 0 bases, with 12 bases between. This CDR3 is built from 15 residues.

J is TRBJ2-5 and V is TRBV29-1; no clear D. The CDR3 covers 12 residues. The V end lost 7 bases, the J end lost 4 bases, and 13 bases lay between the germline ends. The V gene's germline CDR1 is SQVTM and CDR2 ANQGSEA. The CDR3 is CSALSPSETQYF. The CDR3 DNA reads TGCAGCGCCCTAAGCCCTTCAGAGACCCAGTACTTC.

V gene TRBV7-2 combines with J gene TRBJ2-5; D remains unclear. CDR3 length: 13 amino acids. The germline V gene has CDR1 SGHTA and CDR2 FQGNSA. V lost 8 bases, J lost 3 bases, and 13 bases lay in between. For the CDR3, the DNA is TGTGCCAGCTCTCGGAGCCCGAAAGAGACCCAGTACTTC. It yields the protein CASSRSPKETQYF.

The chain combines TRBV4-2 with TRBJ2-5; the match to TRBD2 covers 13 bases. The CDR3 sequence is 16 residues long. Looked up from germline, CDR1 is LGHNA and CDR2 is YNFKEQ. Germline trimming cut 3 bases from V and 8 bases from J; bases unmatched to any gene: 9. The CDR3 sequence is CASSQALGTSGATQYF. CDR3 nucleotide sequence: TGTGCCAGCAGCCAGGCCCTTGGGACTAGCGGGGCAACCCAGTACTTC.

This clonotype was seen a handful of times. V and J are TRBV20-1 and TRBJ2-3; 11 bases match TRBD2. The junction had 8 bases not matched to a gene; V was cut back by 3 bases and J by 3 bases. Germline-derived CDR1 and CDR2 are DFQATT and SNEGSKA (reference sequence). CDR3 length: 16 amino acids. The CDR3: CSARTIAGGFTDTQYF. CDR3 bases: TGCAGTGCTAGGACCATAGCGGGAGGGTTTACAGATACGCAGTATTTT.

V and J are TRBV4-3 and TRBJ2-1; D is possibly TRBD1 (5 bases). The CDR3 consists of 15 residues. Germline CDR1 and CDR2: LGHNA and YSLEER. The V end was cut by 7 bases, the J end by 10 bases, with 23 bases between. CDR3 region: CASKPRVLLRGEQFF. DNA of the CDR3: TGCGCCAGCAAACCCCGGGTCCTCCTAAGGGGAGAGCAGTTCTTC.

This clonotype came up many times. The rearrangement uses TRBV7-7 and TRBJ2-5; TRBD2 matches 12 bases. The CDR3 sequence is 16 residues long. The junction had 5 bases not matched to a gene; V was cut back by 1 base and J by 5 bases. CDR1 and CDR2 (germline): SSHAT, FNYEAQ (reference sequence). The CDR3 DNA reads as TGTGCCAGCAGCTTAGGTCTAGCGGGAGGGAAGGAGACCCAGTACTTC. Translating it yields CASSLGLAGGKETQYF.

The chain uses TRBV3-1 and TRBJ1-2; D is unclear. V gave up 1 base and J gave up 4 bases, with 7 bases separating them. CDR1 and CDR2 (germline): LGHDT, YNNKEL (reference sequence). The CDR3 spans 13 residues. CDR3 DNA: TGTGCCAGCAGCCAAGTTAGCTCCTATGGCTACACCTTC. Its translation is CASSQVSSYGYTF.

In this sample, this clonotype turned up a few times. The genes are TRBV20-1 and TRBJ2-2; TRBD1 agrees at 9 bases. Germline V gene data show CDR1 as DFQATT and CDR2 as SNEGSKA (reference sequence). Losses at the gene ends were 0 bases for V and 2 bases for J; bases not matched to a gene: 4. The CDR3 runs 16 residues. This chain's CDR3 is CSAREWGQGNTGELFF. The CDR3 DNA sequence: TGCAGTGCTAGAGAATGGGGACAGGGCAACACCGGGGAGCTGTTTTTT.

This clonotype was found a few times. V is TRBV3-1 and J is TRBJ2-1, with D perhaps matching TRBD1 (5 bases). The germline V gene encodes CDR1 LGHDT and CDR2 YNNKEL (reference sequence). Trimming left V 4 bases short and J 10 bases short, with 14 bases between. The CDR3 is 13 amino acids. This chain's CDR3 is CASSRNRFGEQFF. The CDR3 DNA sequence: TGTGCCAGCAGCCGCAACAGGTTCGGGGAGCAGTTCTTC.

The chain recombines TRBV7-2 with TRBJ1-1; no clear D gene. The CDR3 has 11 residues. V was shortened by 1 base and J by 7 bases, with 4 bases between the two germline ends. Per the germline V gene, CDR1 is SGHTA and CDR2 is FQGNSA. CDR3 bases: TGTGCCAGCAGCTTAGTGCGTGAAGCTTTCTTT. Protein sequence: CASSLVREAFF.

The table lists this clonotype with a few counts. The chain has TRBV10-3 and TRBJ2-1; D uncertain. Germline CDR1 and CDR2: ENHRY and SYGVKD. V shed 4 bases and J shed 8 bases, with 15 bases lying between them. The CDR3 runs to 14 residues. CDR3 sequence (DNA): TGTGCCATCAGTGTTGAAGCTAGTGGGCATGAGCAGTTCTTC. Translated, it gives CAISVEASGHEQFF.

The V call is TRBV5-1, the J call TRBJ1-2, with D possibly TRBD1 on 5 matching bases. The germline V gene encodes CDR1 SGHRS and CDR2 YFSETQ. This CDR3 contains 16 residues. V was shortened by 0 bases and J by 1 base, with 13 bases between the two germline ends. CDR3 region: CASSLAREGSNYGYTF. CDR3 sequence (DNA): TGCGCCAGCAGCTTGGCCCGGGAGGGGAGTAACTATGGCTACACCTTC. The whole variable domain, filled in from reference TRBV5-1 and TRBJ1-2, reads KAGVTQTPRYLIKTRGQQVTLSCSPISGHRSVSWYQQTPGQGLQFLFEYFSETQRNKGNFPGRFSGRQFSNSRSEMNVSTLELGDSALYLCASSLAREGSNYGYTFGSGTRLTVV.

V and J are TRBV19 and TRBJ1-5; no clear D gene. The CDR3 covers 13 residues. CDR1 LNHDA and CDR2 SQIVND come from the germline V gene (reference sequence). Trimming removed 3 bases from V and 5 bases from J, with 8 bases in between. The chain's CDR3 is CASSMDRDQPQHF. The CDR3 DNA follows: TGTGCCAGTAGTATGGACCGCGATCAGCCCCAGCATTTT.

The chain links TRBV20-1 to TRBJ1-4, with D unresolved. V was shortened by 2 bases and J by 5 bases, with 6 bases between the two germline ends. Germline CDR1 reads DFQATT; CDR2 reads SNEGSKA (reference sequence). The CDR3 sequence is 12 residues long. CDR3 coding DNA: TGCAGTGCTAGATATACAAATGAAAAACTGTTTTTT. This gives the protein CSARYTNEKLFF.

Many counts were recorded for this clonotype. This chain connects TRBV9 to TRBJ2-7; 9 bases fit TRBD2. The CDR3 totals 15 residues. Unmatched junction bases numbered 7, after V lost 1 base and J lost 5 bases. CDR1 SGDLS and CDR2 YYNGEE come from the germline V gene. CDR3 sequence reads: CASSVYAGGLHEQYF. DNA of the CDR3: TGTGCCAGCAGCGTATATGCGGGAGGGCTCCACGAGCAGTACTTC.

This clonotype has just a few counts. The chain couples TRBV20-1 to TRBJ2-7; 11 positions agree with TRBD2. This CDR3 region has 15 residues. The trim removed 5 bases at V and 0 bases at J, leaving 6 bases unmatched. CDR1 DFQATT and CDR2 SNEGSKA come from the germline V gene (reference sequence). The CDR3 is CSAHKLAGDSYEQYF. CDR3 DNA sequence: TGCAGTGCTCACAAACTAGCGGGAGACTCCTACGAGCAGTACTTC.

Only one count was recorded for this clonotype. The rearrangement uses TRBV5-1 and TRBJ2-3; no definite D call. CDR3 size: 14 residues. The germline V gene has CDR1 SGHRS and CDR2 YFSETQ. Deletions cut 4 bases from V and 2 bases from J, with 11 bases between. The CDR3 loop is CASSRRTNTDTQYF. The CDR3 DNA reads TGCGCCAGCAGCCGTCGGACGAACACAGATACGCAGTATTTT.

This clonotype was recorded a few times. This chain joins TRBV20-1 and TRBJ2-5; tentative D call: TRBD1 (7 bases). CDR1 DFQATT and CDR2 SNEGSKA come from the germline V gene (reference sequence). The CDR3 consists of 11 residues. Trimming pared 8 bases from V and 6 bases from J, leaving 13 bases between. CDR3 DNA sequence: TGCAGTCCTCAGGGGGGCAAGACCCAGTACTTC. Translating gives CSPQGGKTQYF.

The table lists this clonotype with a few counts. This sequence joins TRBV15 and TRBJ2-1; TRBD2 is a possible D gene (6 bases). This CDR3 spans 15 amino acids. With 4 bases removed from V and 3 bases from J, the gap between germline ends came to 13 bases. Germline loops: CDR1 LNHNV, CDR2 YYDKDF (reference sequence). In DNA form, the CDR3 reads TGTGCCACCAGCAAGTTCGGGAGAGTCTACAATGAGCAGTTCTTC. Encoded protein: CATSKFGRVYNEQFF.

V is TRBV9 and J is TRBJ1-1; D call uncertain. Trimming removed 2 bases from V and 1 base from J, with 9 bases in between. The germline V gene has CDR1 SGDLS and CDR2 YYNGEE. This CDR3 spans 14 amino acids. The CDR3 loop is CASSVRLSNTEAFF. The DNA for the CDR3 is TGTGCCAGCAGCGTCCGACTTTCGAACACTGAAGCTTTCTTT.

The chain is built from TRBV20-1 and TRBJ2-2, with 8 bases aligning to TRBD2. Unmatched junction bases numbered 7, after V lost 5 bases and J lost 5 bases. CDR1 is DFQATT, CDR2 SNEGSKA, per germline (reference sequence). CDR3 length equals 14 residues. Written as DNA, the CDR3 is TGCAGTGCTCGCGGGGGGCCCGGGACCGGGGAGCTGTTTTTT. Protein: CSARGGPGTGELFF.

A few counts support this clonotype. This chain uses TRBV24-1 with TRBJ2-3; 10 bases fit TRBD1. The germline gives CDR1 KGHDR, CDR2 SFDVKD. Losses at the gene ends were 3 bases for V and 6 bases for J; bases not matched to a gene: 5. This CDR3 is 15 amino acids long. This CDR3 is CATSDGGTGADTQYF. The CDR3 bases are TGTGCCACCAGTGATGGGGGGACAGGGGCTGATACGCAGTATTTT.

The chain has TRBV15 and TRBJ2-3; D gene unclear. Deletions cut 1 base from V and 2 bases from J, with 7 bases between. Germline CDR1 is LNHNV and CDR2 is YYDKDF (reference sequence). The CDR3 has 14 amino acids. CDR3 sequence reads: CATSRVTLTDTQYF. The CDR3 nucleotides read TGTGCCACCAGCAGAGTGACCCTCACAGATACGCAGTATTTT.

The V call is TRBV2, the J call TRBJ2-1; D possibly matches TRBD1 or TRBD2 (6 bases each). Per germline, CDR1 SNHLY and CDR2 FYNNEI. The CDR3 totals 18 residues. Trimming removed 8 bases at V and 8 bases at J, with 31 bases between. CDR3 sequence: CASGGYSNGGRRVHEQFF. The CDR3 DNA reads as TGTGCCAGCGGGGGCTACAGTAATGGGGGGCGCCGAGTCCATGAGCAGTTCTTC.

This rearrangement joins TRBV11-3 to TRBJ2-4; D gene unclear. This CDR3 has 15 residues. Germline V gene sequence: CDR1 SGHNT, CDR2 YENEEA. V was pared by 1 base and J by 6 bases, with 13 bases between. This CDR3 reads CASSLGVTNSNIQYF. CDR3 nucleotides: TGTGCCAGCAGCTTAGGGGTCACGAATTCAAACATTCAGTACTTC.

The chain employs TRBV20-1 and TRBJ2-7, with TRBD2 matching 7 bases. V shed 3 bases and J 4 bases; nucleotides not matched to a gene: 3. Germline V gene sequence: CDR1 DFQATT, CDR2 SNEGSKA (reference sequence). The CDR3 runs to 12 residues. Here the CDR3 reads CSASGGRYEQYF. In nucleotides, the CDR3 is TGCAGTGCTAGCGGGGGGAGGTACGAGCAGTACTTC.

This clonotype was observed once. V usage is TRBV6-1 and J usage is TRBJ1-6; maybe TRBD1 (5 bases). This CDR3 has 16 residues. Trimming pared 6 bases from V and 9 bases from J, leaving 21 bases between. CDR1 is MNHNS and CDR2 is SASEGT in the germline V gene. CDR3 DNA sequence: TGTGCCAGCAGGAGGGGCGCCGGGGGACCAACTTCACCCCTCCACTTT. Translating gives CASRRGAGGPTSPLHF.

J is TRBJ1-2 and V is TRBV10-2; 9 nucleotides align to TRBD1. The V gene's germline CDR1 is WSHSY and CDR2 SAAADI. V was pared by 0 bases and J by 7 bases, with 0 bases of the junction left unmatched. The CDR3 spans 13 residues. CDR3: CASSESGQGGYTF. CDR3 DNA sequence: TGCGCCAGCAGTGAGTCGGGACAGGGTGGCTACACCTTC.